The rows below give T cell receptor beta chains drawn from one sample of a study of blood T cell repertoires in COVID-19. Profiling relied on immunoSEQ multiplex PCR, and the TCRdb table lists in-frame clones only, not all of them. The sample includes around 84,000 clones, 60% to 80% of them seen just once. The sample was peripheral blood. These receptors came from a man in his 60s with COVID-19, enrolled during active disease. Each CDR3 is given with its conserved first and last residue. D genes are given only for firm matches. Size is omitted from some rows. Given values are once, few, many or a class for expanded clones.

V gene: TRBV5-1
clone size: .
J gene: TRBJ1-4
D gene: .
CDR3 protein: CASSLARGTTNEKLFF
CDR3 DNA: TGCGCCAGCAGCTTGGCCCGGGGGACAACTAATGAAAAACTGTTTTTT

V gene: TRBV9
clone size: .
J gene: TRBJ1-2
D gene: .
CDR3 protein: CASTLQSGGREGYTF
CDR3 DNA: TGTGCCAGCACCCTACAGTCGGGGGGCCGGGAAGGCTACACCTTC

V gene: TRBV7-9
clone size: .
J gene: TRBJ1-1
D gene: TRBD1
CDR3 protein: CASSLFRDRATEAFF
CDR3 DNA: TGTGCCAGCAGCTTATTTCGAGACAGGGCCACTGAAGCTTTCTTT

V gene: TRBV9
clone size: .
J gene: TRBJ1-4
D gene: .
CDR3 protein: CASSVSHGTTNEKLFF
CDR3 DNA: TGTGCCAGCAGCGTATCACACGGGACAACTAATGAAAAACTGTTTTTT

V gene: TRBV3-1/TRBV3-2
clone size: .
J gene: TRBJ1-2
D gene: TRBD1
CDR3 protein: CASSRGQGADGYTF
CDR3 DNA: TGTGCCAGCAGCCGCGGACAGGGGGCGGACGGCTACACCTTC

V gene: TRBV5-1
clone size: .
J gene: TRBJ2-7
D gene: .
CDR3 protein: CASSSGLSSYEQYF
CDR3 DNA: TGCGCCAGCAGCTCAGGGTTAAGCTCCTACGAGCAGTACTTC

V gene: TRBV13
clone size: .
J gene: TRBJ2-5
D gene: .
CDR3 protein: CASSRRQGETQYF
CDR3 DNA: TGTGCCAGCAGCCGCCGCCAGGGAGAGACCCAGTACTTC

V gene: TRBV6-5
clone size: .
J gene: TRBJ2-5
D gene: .
CDR3 protein: CASSTGTQGMGTQYF
CDR3 DNA: TGTGCCAGCAGTACCGGGACACAGGGTATGGGGACCCAGTACTTC

V gene: TRBV18
clone size: .
J gene: TRBJ2-2
D gene: .
CDR3 protein: CASSPRTPNTGELFF
CDR3 DNA: TGTGCCAGCTCACCACGGACACCGAACACCGGGGAGCTGTTTTTT

V gene: TRBV4-1
clone size: .
J gene: TRBJ2-1
D gene: TRBD1
CDR3 protein: CASSLGITGGYNEQFF
CDR3 DNA: TGCGCCAGCAGCCTGGGAATCACAGGGGGCTACAATGAGCAGTTCTTC

V gene: TRBV6-5
clone size: .
J gene: TRBJ1-4
D gene: .
CDR3 protein: CASRQGVFEKLFF
CDR3 DNA: TGTGCCTCAAGGCAGGGCGTCTTTGAAAAACTGTTTTTT

V gene: TRBV27
clone size: .
J gene: TRBJ1-1
D gene: .
CDR3 protein: CASSLEASTEAFF
CDR3 DNA: TGTGCCAGCAGTTTGGAGGCGAGCACTGAAGCTTTCTTT

V gene: TRBV27
clone size: .
J gene: TRBJ2-2
D gene: TRBD2
CDR3 protein: CASQRGLAANTGELFF
CDR3 DNA: TGTGCCAGCCAGCGGGGACTAGCGGCGAACACCGGGGAGCTGTTTTTT

V gene: TRBV7-9
clone size: .
J gene: TRBJ2-7
D gene: .
CDR3 protein: CASSPPGGLTWEQYF
CDR3 DNA: TGTGCCAGCAGCCCCCCCGGAGGGCTCACCTGGGAGCAGTACTTC

V gene: TRBV15
clone size: .
J gene: TRBJ1-4
D gene: TRBD1
CDR3 protein: CATSRDSNTGTGSEKLFF
CDR3 DNA: TGTGCCACCAGCAGAGATTCGAATACAGGGACAGGGAGTGAAAAACTGTTTTTT

V gene: TRBV6-6
clone size: .
J gene: TRBJ2-2
D gene: TRBD1
CDR3 protein: CASSNTGAGELFF
CDR3 DNA: TGTGCCAGCAGTAACACAGGGGCCGGGGAGCTGTTTTTT

V gene: TRBV6-6
clone size: once
J gene: TRBJ2-5
D gene: TRBD2
CDR3 protein: CASSPFSGGVGTQYF
CDR3 DNA: TGTGCCAGCAGTCCCTTTAGCGGGGGAGTAGGGACCCAGTACTTC

V gene: TRBV28
clone size: .
J gene: TRBJ2-7
D gene: .
CDR3 protein: CASLTSTYEQYF
CDR3 DNA: TGTGCCAGCTTGACTAGTACCTACGAGCAGTACTTC

V gene: TRBV29-1
clone size: .
J gene: TRBJ1-2
D gene: TRBD1
CDR3 protein: CSLDGQGTSGYTF
CDR3 DNA: TGCAGCCTCGATGGACAGGGAACGTCTGGCTACACCTTC

V gene: TRBV27
clone size: .
J gene: TRBJ1-6
D gene: TRBD1
CDR3 protein: CASSPGGSIVSPLHF
CDR3 DNA: TGTGCCAGCAGTCCAGGGGGCTCTATAGTATCACCCCTCCACTTT

V gene: TRBV29-1
clone size: .
J gene: TRBJ2-3
D gene: TRBD2
CDR3 protein: CSVSGLALGTDTQYF
CDR3 DNA: TGCAGCGTTTCTGGACTAGCGCTTGGCACAGATACGCAGTATTTT

V gene: TRBV5-4
clone size: .
J gene: TRBJ2-7
D gene: .
CDR3 protein: CASSLRQAGNEQYF
CDR3 DNA: TGTGCCAGCAGCTTGCGCCAGGCGGGGAACGAGCAGTACTTC

V gene: TRBV12-3/TRBV12-4
clone size: .
J gene: TRBJ2-5
D gene: .
CDR3 protein: CASSLRQQETQYF
CDR3 DNA: TGTGCCAGCAGTTTACGACAGCAAGAGACCCAGTACTTC

V gene: TRBV6-5
clone size: .
J gene: TRBJ2-1
D gene: TRBD2
CDR3 protein: CASRLAGVYNEQFF
CDR3 DNA: TGTGCCAGCAGGCTAGCGGGGGTCTACAATGAGCAGTTCTTC

V gene: TRBV18
clone size: .
J gene: TRBJ2-7
D gene: .
CDR3 protein: CASSPKAADIYEQYF
CDR3 DNA: TGTGCCAGCTCACCAAAGGCGGCGGACATCTACGAGCAGTACTTC

V gene: TRBV2
clone size: .
J gene: TRBJ1-2
D gene: .
CDR3 protein: CASRAGTFGYTF
CDR3 DNA: TGTGCCAGCAGGGCCGGGACTTTTGGCTACACCTTC

V gene: TRBV18
clone size: .
J gene: TRBJ1-5
D gene: TRBD1
CDR3 protein: CASSGTGVGQPQHF
CDR3 DNA: TGTGCCAGCTCAGGGACAGGGGTCGGACAGCCCCAGCATTTT

V gene: TRBV6-5
clone size: .
J gene: TRBJ1-4
D gene: .
CDR3 protein: CASSYGQASNEKLFF
CDR3 DNA: TGTGCCAGCAGTTACGGGCAGGCCTCTAATGAAAAACTGTTTTTT

V gene: TRBV19
clone size: once
J gene: TRBJ1-5
D gene: .
CDR3 protein: CASSRGRDQPQHF
CDR3 DNA: TGTGCCAGTAGTAGAGGGAGGGATCAGCCCCAGCATTTT

V gene: TRBV7-3
clone size: .
J gene: TRBJ1-1
D gene: .
CDR3 protein: CASRQGRYTEAFF
CDR3 DNA: TGTGCCAGCAGACAGGGCCGATACACTGAAGCTTTCTTT

V gene: TRBV11-2
clone size: few
J gene: TRBJ2-7
D gene: .
CDR3 protein: CASQGYNEQYF
CDR3 DNA: TGTGCTTCACAGGGCTACAACGAGCAGTACTTC

V gene: TRBV5-1
clone size: .
J gene: TRBJ1-5
D gene: .
CDR3 protein: CASKGEGRNQPQHF
CDR3 DNA: TGCGCCAGCAAGGGTGAGGGTCGCAATCAGCCCCAGCATTTT